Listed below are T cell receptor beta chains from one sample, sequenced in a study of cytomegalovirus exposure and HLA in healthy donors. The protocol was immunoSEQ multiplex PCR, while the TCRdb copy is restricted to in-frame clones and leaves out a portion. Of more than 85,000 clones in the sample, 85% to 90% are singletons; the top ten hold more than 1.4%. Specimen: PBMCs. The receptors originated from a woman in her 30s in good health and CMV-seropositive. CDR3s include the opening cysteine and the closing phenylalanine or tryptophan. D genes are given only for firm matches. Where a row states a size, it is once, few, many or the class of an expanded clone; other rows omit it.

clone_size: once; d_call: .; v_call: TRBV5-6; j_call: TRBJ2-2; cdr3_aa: CASGLVGAENTGELFF; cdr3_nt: TGTGCCAGCGGTCTAGTAGGGGCCGAAAACACCGGGGAGCTGTTTTTT
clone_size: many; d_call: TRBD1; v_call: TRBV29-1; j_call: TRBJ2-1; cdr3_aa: CSARQGGNEQFF; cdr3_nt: TGCAGCGCTAGACAGGGTGGAAATGAGCAGTTCTTC
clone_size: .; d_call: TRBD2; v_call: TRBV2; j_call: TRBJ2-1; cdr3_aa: CASSGVAGGTNEQFF; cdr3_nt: TGTGCCAGCAGTGGGGTAGCGGGGGGCACCAATGAGCAGTTCTTC
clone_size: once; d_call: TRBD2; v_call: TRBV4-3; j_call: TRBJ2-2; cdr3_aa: CASSHSAGGAANTGELFF; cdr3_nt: TGCGCCAGCAGCCATTCGGCGGGAGGCGCTGCGAACACCGGGGAGCTGTTTTTT
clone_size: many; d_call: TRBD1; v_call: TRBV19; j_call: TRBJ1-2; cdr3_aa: CASTQGVGISYTF; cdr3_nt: TGTGCCAGTACCCAGGGGGTCGGTATATCCTACACCTTC
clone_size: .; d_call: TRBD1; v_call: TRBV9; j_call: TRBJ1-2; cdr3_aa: CASSTGGDYGYTF; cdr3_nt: TGTGCCAGCAGCACAGGGGGCGACTATGGCTACACCTTC
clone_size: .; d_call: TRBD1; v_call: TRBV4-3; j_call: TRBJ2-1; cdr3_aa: CASSPVYGTGAYNEQFF; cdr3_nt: TGCGCCAGCAGCCCAGTATACGGGACAGGGGCCTACAATGAGCAGTTCTTC
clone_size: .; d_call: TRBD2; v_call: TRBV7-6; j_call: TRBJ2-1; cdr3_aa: CASSLPGGSSYNEQFF; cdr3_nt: TGTGCCAGCAGCTTACCCGGGGGGAGCTCCTACAATGAGCAGTTCTTC
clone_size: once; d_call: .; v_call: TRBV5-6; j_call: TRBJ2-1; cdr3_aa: CASSFGISSYNEQFF; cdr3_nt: TGTGCCAGCAGCTTCGGGATTAGCTCCTACAATGAGCAGTTCTTC
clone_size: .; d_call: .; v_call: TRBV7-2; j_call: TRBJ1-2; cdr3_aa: CASSLGGDRAGYTF; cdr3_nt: TGTGCCAGCAGCTTAGGCGGGGATCGGGCTGGCTACACCTTC
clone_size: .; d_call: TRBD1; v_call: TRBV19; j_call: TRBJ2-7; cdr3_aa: CASSVTGEAGYEQYF; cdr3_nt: TGTGCCAGTAGCGTGACAGGGGAGGCGGGCTACGAGCAGTACTTC
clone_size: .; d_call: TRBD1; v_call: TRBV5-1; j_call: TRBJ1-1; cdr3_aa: CASSSQGASTEAFF; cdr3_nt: TGCGCCAGCAGCTCCCAGGGGGCCAGCACTGAAGCTTTCTTT
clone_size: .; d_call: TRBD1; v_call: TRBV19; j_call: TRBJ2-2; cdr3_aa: CASSPETGAAGELFF; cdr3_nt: TGTGCCAGTAGTCCGGAGACAGGGGCCGCCGGGGAGCTGTTTTTT
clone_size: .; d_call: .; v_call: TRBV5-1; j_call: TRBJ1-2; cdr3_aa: CASSLEGGTHSNYGYTF; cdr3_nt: TGCGCCAGCAGCTTGGAGGGGGGGACACACTCTAACTATGGCTACACCTTC
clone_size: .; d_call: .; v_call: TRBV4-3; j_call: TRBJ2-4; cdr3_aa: CASSQLGGDIQYF; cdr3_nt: TGCGCCAGCAGCCAATTGGGAGGAGACATTCAGTACTTC
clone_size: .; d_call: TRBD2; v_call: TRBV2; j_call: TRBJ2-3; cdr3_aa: CATSPGLAGSSTDTQYF; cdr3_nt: TGTGCCACCTCTCCGGGACTAGCGGGTTCCTCCACAGATACGCAGTATTTT
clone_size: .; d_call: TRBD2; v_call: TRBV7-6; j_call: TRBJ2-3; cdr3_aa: CASSWASGSTDTQYF; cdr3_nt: TGTGCCAGCAGCTGGGCTAGCGGGAGCACAGATACGCAGTATTTT
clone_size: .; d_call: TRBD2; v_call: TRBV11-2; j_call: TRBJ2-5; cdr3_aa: CASSLGLAGGETQYF; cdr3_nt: TGTGCCAGCAGCTTGGGGCTAGCGGGGGGAGAGACCCAGTACTTC
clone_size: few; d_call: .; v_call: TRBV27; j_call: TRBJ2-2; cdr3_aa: CASRPWAGTTGELFF; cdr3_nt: TGTGCCAGCAGACCCTGGGCGGGGACCACCGGGGAGCTGTTTTTT
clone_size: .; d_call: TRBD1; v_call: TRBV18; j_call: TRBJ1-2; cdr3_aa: CASSPGTAQNGYTF; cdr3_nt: TGTGCCAGCTCACCTGGGACAGCCCAAAATGGCTACACCTTC
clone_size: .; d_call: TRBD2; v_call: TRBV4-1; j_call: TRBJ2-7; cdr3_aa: CASSPRLAAISYEQYF; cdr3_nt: TGCGCCAGCAGCCCACGACTAGCGGCCATCTCCTACGAGCAGTACTTC
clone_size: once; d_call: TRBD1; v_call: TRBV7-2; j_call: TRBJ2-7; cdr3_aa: CASSLLGQGSYEQYF; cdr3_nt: TGTGCCAGCAGCCTCCTAGGACAGGGTTCCTACGAGCAGTACTTC
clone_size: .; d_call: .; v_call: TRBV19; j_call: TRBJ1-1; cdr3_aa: CASSGRRNTEAFF; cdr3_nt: TGTGCCAGTAGTGGGAGGAGGAACACTGAAGCTTTCTTT
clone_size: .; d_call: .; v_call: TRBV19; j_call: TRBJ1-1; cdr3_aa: CASSTPGSGAEAFF; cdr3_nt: TGTGCCAGTAGTACACCGGGCTCAGGGGCTGAAGCTTTCTTT
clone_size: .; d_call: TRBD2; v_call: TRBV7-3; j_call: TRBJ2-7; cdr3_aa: CASSLNPSGRGEQYF; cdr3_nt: TGTGCCAGCAGCTTAAACCCAAGCGGGAGGGGCGAGCAGTACTTC
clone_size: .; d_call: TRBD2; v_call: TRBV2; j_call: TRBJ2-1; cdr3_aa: CASSAPGLAGIDNEQFF; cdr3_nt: TGTGCCAGCAGCGCGCCCGGACTAGCGGGAATAGACAATGAGCAGTTCTTC
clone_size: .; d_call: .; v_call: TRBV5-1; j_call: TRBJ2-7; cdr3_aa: CASSLITGSYEQYF; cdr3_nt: TGCGCCAGCAGCTTGATAACAGGATCCTACGAGCAGTACTTC
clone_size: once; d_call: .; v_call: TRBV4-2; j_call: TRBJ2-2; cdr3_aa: CASSQDSTGIGGTGELFF; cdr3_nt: TGTGCCAGCAGCCAAGATAGCACAGGGATTGGGGGCACCGGGGAGCTGTTTTTT
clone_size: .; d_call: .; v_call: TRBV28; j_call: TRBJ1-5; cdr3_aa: CASSDRNQPQHF; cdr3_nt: TGTGCCAGCAGTGACAGGAATCAGCCCCAGCATTTT
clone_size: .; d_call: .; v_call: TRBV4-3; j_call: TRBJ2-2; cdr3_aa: CASSQTGTGELFF; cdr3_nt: TGCGCCAGCAGCCAGACGGGGACCGGGGAGCTGTTTTTT
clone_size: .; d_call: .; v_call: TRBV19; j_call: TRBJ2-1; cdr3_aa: CASSPTGIGYNEQFF; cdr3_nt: TGTGCCAGTAGCCCCACAGGGATTGGCTACAATGAGCAGTTCTTC
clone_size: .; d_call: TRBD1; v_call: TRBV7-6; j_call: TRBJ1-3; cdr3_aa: CASSLGGDRTIYF; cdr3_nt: TGTGCCAGCAGCTTGGGCGGGGACAGGACCATATATTTT
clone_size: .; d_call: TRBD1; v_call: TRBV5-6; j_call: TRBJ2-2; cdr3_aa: CASSNDRVNTGELFF; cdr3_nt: TGTGCCAGCAGCAATGACAGGGTCAACACCGGGGAGCTGTTTTTT
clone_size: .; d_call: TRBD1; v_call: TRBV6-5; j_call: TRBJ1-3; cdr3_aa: CASSFSLDRGPVYF; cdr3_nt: TGTGCCAGCAGTTTTTCCCTCGACAGGGGTCCCGTATATTTT
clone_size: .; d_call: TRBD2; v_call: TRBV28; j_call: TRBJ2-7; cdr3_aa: CASKSGGENEQYF; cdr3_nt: TGTGCCAGCAAGTCGGGGGGGGAAAACGAGCAGTACTTC
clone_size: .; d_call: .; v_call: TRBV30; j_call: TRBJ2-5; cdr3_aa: CAWSRETQYF; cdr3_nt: TGTGCCTGGAGTCGTGAGACCCAGTACTTC
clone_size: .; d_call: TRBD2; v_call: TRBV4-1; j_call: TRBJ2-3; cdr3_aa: CASSQLAGAGTDTQYF; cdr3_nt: TGCGCCAGCAGCCAACTAGCGGGGGCTGGCACAGATACGCAGTATTTT
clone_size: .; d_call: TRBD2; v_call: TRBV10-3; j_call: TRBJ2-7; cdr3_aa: CAIKGSRGVPYEQYF; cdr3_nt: TGTGCCATCAAGGGCTCGCGGGGGGTACCCTACGAGCAGTACTTC
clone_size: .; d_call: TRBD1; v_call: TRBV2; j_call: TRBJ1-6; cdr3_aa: CASTGGNNSPLHF; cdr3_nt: TGTGCCAGCACAGGGGGCAATAATTCACCCCTCCACTTT
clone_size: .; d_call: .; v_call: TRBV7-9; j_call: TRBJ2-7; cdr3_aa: CASSLEGRSSYEQYF; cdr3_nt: TGTGCCAGCAGCTTAGAGGGGCGAAGCTCCTACGAGCAGTACTTC
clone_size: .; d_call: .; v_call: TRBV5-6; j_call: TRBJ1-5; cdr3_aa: CASSLGPGHRYQPQHF; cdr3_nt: TGTGCCAGCAGCTTGGGGCCGGGACACCGTTATCAGCCCCAGCATTTT
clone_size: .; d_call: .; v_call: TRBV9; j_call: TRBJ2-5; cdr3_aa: CASSSHPEGETQYF; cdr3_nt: TGTGCCAGCAGCTCCCACCCGGAGGGAGAGACCCAGTACTTC
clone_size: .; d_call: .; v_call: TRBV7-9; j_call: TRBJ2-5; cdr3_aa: CASSDLAIAEETQYF; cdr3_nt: TGTGCCAGCAGCGATCTAGCGATCGCGGAAGAGACCCAGTACTTC
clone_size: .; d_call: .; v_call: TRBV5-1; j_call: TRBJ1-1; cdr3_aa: CASSLVSGVYNTEAFF; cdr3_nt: TGCGCCAGCAGCTTGGTGAGCGGAGTATACAACACTGAAGCTTTCTTT
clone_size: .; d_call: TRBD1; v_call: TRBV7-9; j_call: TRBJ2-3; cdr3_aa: CASSRGQLTDTQYF; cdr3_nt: TGTGCCAGCAGCAGGGGACAGCTCACAGATACGCAGTATTTT
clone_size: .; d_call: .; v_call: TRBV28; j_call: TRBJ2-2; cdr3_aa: CASSLVGGELFF; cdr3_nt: TGTGCCAGCAGCCTAGTTGGCGGGGAGCTGTTTTTT
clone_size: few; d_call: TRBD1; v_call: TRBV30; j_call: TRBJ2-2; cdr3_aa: CAWRGQYTGELFF; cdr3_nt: TGTGCCTGGAGGGGACAGTACACCGGGGAGCTGTTTTTT
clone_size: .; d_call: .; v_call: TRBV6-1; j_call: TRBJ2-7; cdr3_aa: CASKPLTGSYEQYF; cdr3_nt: TGTGCCAGCAAGCCCCTCACAGGGTCCTACGAGCAGTACTTC
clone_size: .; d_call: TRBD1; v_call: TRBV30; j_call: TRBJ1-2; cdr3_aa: CAWSKPTGVGYTF; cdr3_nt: TGTGCCTGGAGCAAGCCGACAGGGGTTGGCTACACCTTC
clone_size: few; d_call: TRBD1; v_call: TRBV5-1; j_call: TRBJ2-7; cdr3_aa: CASRDRELYEQYF; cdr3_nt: TGCGCCAGCAGAGACAGGGAACTTTACGAGCAGTACTTC
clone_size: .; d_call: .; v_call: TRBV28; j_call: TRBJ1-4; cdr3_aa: CASGLTADTEEKLFF; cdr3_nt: TGTGCCAGCGGCCTAACGGCGGACACGGAGGAAAAACTGTTTTTT
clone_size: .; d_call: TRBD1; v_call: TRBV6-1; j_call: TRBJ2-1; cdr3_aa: CASSEGTGDIYNEQFF; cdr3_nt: TGTGCCAGCAGTGAAGGGACAGGGGATATCTACAATGAGCAGTTCTTC
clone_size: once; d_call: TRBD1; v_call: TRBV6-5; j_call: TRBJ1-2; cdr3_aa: CASSYDREEGYTF; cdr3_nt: TGTGCCAGCAGTTACGACAGGGAGGAGGGCTACACCTTC
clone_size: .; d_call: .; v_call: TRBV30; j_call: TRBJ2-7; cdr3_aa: CAWERASSYEQYF; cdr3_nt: TGTGCCTGGGAGCGGGCGAGCTCCTACGAGCAGTACTTC
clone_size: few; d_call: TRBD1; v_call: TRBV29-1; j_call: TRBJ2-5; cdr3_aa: CSVRTGWRETQYF; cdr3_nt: TGCAGCGTTCGGACAGGGTGGAGGGAGACCCAGTACTTC
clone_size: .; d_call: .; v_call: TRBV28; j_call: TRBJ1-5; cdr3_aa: CASSFSRAHQPQHF; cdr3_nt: TGTGCCAGCAGTTTCTCCAGGGCTCATCAGCCCCAGCATTTT
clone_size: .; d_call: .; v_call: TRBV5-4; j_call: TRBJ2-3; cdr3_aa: CASSSRDSTDTQYF; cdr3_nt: TGTGCCAGCAGCTCCAGGGACTCCACAGATACGCAGTATTTT